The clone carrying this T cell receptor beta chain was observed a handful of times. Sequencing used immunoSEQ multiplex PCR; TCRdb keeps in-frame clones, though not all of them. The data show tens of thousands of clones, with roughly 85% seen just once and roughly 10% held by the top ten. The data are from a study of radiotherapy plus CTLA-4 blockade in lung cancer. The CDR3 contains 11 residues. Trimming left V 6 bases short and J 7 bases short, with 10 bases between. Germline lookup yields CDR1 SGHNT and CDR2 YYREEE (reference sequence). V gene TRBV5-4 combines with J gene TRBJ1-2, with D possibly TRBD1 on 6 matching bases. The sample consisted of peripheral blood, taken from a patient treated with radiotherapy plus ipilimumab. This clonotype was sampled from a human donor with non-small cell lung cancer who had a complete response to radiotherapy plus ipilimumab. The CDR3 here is CASTRGGGYTF. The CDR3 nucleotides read TGTGCCAGCACCAGGGGAGGTGGCTACACCTTC.